This T cell receptor beta chain comes out of a study of T and B cells in COVID-19 patients. TRB was amplified from about 260-540 ng of blood genomic DNA. Losses at the gene ends were 3 bases for V and 10 bases for J; bases not matched to a gene: 9. This CDR3 has 15 residues. CDR1 LGHNA and CDR2 YSLEER come from the germline V gene. BIOMED2 TRB-A/B primer pools were used in multiplex TRB PCR. Each CDR3 protein gets one entry after TCRdb re-called the multiplex PCR reads with MiXCR. Found here are roughly 11,000 distinct CDR3 sequences, approximately 31% of them singletons; the top ten hold roughly 29%.

The V call is TRBV4-3, the J call TRBJ1-6; 7 bases line up with TRBD1. The sequence was obtained from a human donor who had recovered from COVID-19. The source material was blood. CDR3 sequence (DNA): TGCGCCAGCAGCCAGGAGACAGGGTTGGACTCACCCCTCCACTTT. This gives the protein CASSQETGLDSPLHF.